These 9 T cell receptor beta chains were sequenced from one sample in a study of T cells after posttransplantation cyclophosphamide. TCRdb's copy holds only in-frame clones and misses some; the assay was immunoSEQ multiplex PCR. This repertoire lists fewer than 35,000 clones without singletons; approximately 2.6% sits in the top ten. The sample taken for sequencing was PBMCs. The receptors were gathered from a woman aged 55-69 years in good health, CMV-negative, and a related stem cell transplant donor.

This clone was picked up many times. The J gene is TRBJ2-2, the V gene TRBV12-3 or TRBV12-4; 8 bases match TRBD1. The CDR3 totals 16 residues. Unmatched junction bases numbered 8, after V lost 6 bases and J lost 2 bases. This CDR3 reads CASRIRQGLNTGELFF. The CDR3 region has the DNA TGTGCCAGCAGGATAAGACAGGGGCTAAACACCGGGGAGCTGTTTTTT.

In its sample, this clone was seen many times. The V gene is TRBV6-5, the J gene TRBJ2-1; 11 bases map to TRBD2. After removal of 6 bases from V and 8 bases from J, the junction contained 9 bases not matched to a gene. This CDR3 comprises 15 residues. Germline V gene lookup returns CDR1 MNHEY and CDR2 SVGAGI. CDR3 sequence: CASRLTSGGLDEQFF. CDR3 nucleotides: TGTGCCAGCAGGCTTACTAGCGGGGGTTTGGATGAGCAGTTCTTC.

The rearrangement joins TRBV6-6 to TRBJ2-5, with 12 bases aligning to TRBD1. The germline gives CDR1 MNHNY, CDR2 SVGAGI (reference sequence). The ends lost 6 bases at V and 1 base at J; junction bases unmatched: 6. The CDR3 is made up of 16 amino acids. CDR3 in amino acids: CASRGQGAGRQETQYF. Written as DNA, the CDR3 is TGTGCCAGCAGGGGACAGGGGGCGGGCCGCCAAGAGACCCAGTACTTC.

This clone was seen more than once but under ten times. The V call is TRBV6-2 or TRBV6-3, the J call TRBJ1-4; D may be TRBD1 (5 bases). CDR3 length: 15 amino acids. The germline V gene encodes CDR1 MNHEY and CDR2 SVGEGT. With 5 bases removed from V and 8 bases from J, the gap between germline ends came to 18 bases. In DNA, the CDR3 is TGTGCCAGCAGTCCCGAGGGGAAGGGCAGCGAAAAACTGTTTTTT. Protein product: CASSPEGKGSEKLFF.

This clone was recorded many times. The J gene is TRBJ2-1, the V gene TRBV5-1, with 9 bases that match TRBD2. This CDR3 region has 15 residues. CDR1 and CDR2 (germline): SGHRS, YFSETQ. J lost 4 bases, V lost 5 bases, and 7 bases had no gene match. The CDR3 DNA sequence: TGCGCCAGCAGACTCTCTAGCGGGATTTACAATGAGCAGTTCTTC. It encodes CASRLSSGIYNEQFF.

This clone was found many times. The V call is TRBV7-9, the J call TRBJ2-1, with TRBD1 as a possible D gene (7 bases). Trimming removed 4 bases from V and 9 bases from J, with 16 bases in between. There are 14 residues in the CDR3. CDR1 is SEHNR and CDR2 is FQNEAQ in the germline V gene (reference sequence). CDR3 sequence: CASSYSQGDFEQFF. DNA of the CDR3: TGTGCCAGCAGCTATTCGCAGGGGGACTTTGAGCAGTTCTTC.

This clone was seen at least ten times. The J gene is TRBJ1-6, the V gene TRBV5-4; unclear D gene. Between the trimmed V and J ends, which lost 4 bases and 10 bases, there was a span of 15 bases. The germline gives CDR1 SGHNT, CDR2 YYREEE (reference sequence). The CDR3 length is 14 residues. The CDR3 region has the DNA TGTGCCAGCAGCCGCCCGGGGAGCGGATCACCCCTCCACTTT. Amino acid sequence: CASSRPGSGSPLHF. Drawing the rest from reference TRBV5-4 and TRBJ1-6, the complete variable domain is ETGVTQSPTHLIKTRGQQVTLRCSSQSGHNTVSWYQQALGQGPQFIFQYYREEENGRGNFPPRFSGLQFPNYSSELNVNALELDDSALYLCASSRPGSGSPLHFGNGTRLTVT.

This clone occurred many times. The chain is built from TRBV28 and TRBJ2-3, with 8 bases matching TRBD2. The length of the CDR3 is 14 residues. In germline, CDR1 is MDHEN, CDR2 SYDVKM. V gave up 5 bases and J gave up 5 bases; unmatched junction bases: 6. The CDR3 nucleotides read TGTGCCAGCAGTGCCGGGGGGGCAGTAGATACGCAGTATTTT. Protein: CASSAGGAVDTQYF.

This clone was seen repeatedly, ten times or more. The rearrangement links TRBV7-9 to TRBJ2-7, with D possibly matching TRBD1 (5 bases). Germline CDR1 and CDR2: SEHNR and FQNEAQ (reference sequence). V was shortened by 2 bases and J by 4 bases, with 18 bases between the two germline ends. The CDR3 is 16 amino acids. CDR3 loop: CASSLSPRSGRYEQYF. Written as DNA, the CDR3 is TGTGCCAGCAGCTTATCTCCTAGGTCAGGGCGGTACGAGCAGTACTTC.